This TCR beta chain came from a study of blood T cell repertoires in COVID-19. Study information: COVID-19 samples from acute and convalescent phases originated in the United States, Italy and Spain. T cells, B-cell-depleted T cells, or PBMCs supplied cDNA or gDNA.

There are 14 residues in the CDR3. J gave up 6 bases and V 6 bases, and 8 bases lay outside the gene matches. Germline V CDR1 and CDR2: MDHEN, SYDVKM. Repertoires were generated with immunoSEQ multiplex PCR, while TCRdb's copy carries only in-frame clones and drops some. The sample has some 160,000 clones, roughly four fifths seen once. The chain links TRBV28 to TRBJ2-4; 7 bases are shared with TRBD2. Sample: peripheral blood. This TCR was sampled from a man in his sixties or seventies who had recovered from COVID-19. This CDR3 reads CASRPAGDGNIQYF. In nucleotides, the CDR3 is TGTGCCAGCAGGCCCGCGGGAGACGGAAACATTCAGTACTTC.